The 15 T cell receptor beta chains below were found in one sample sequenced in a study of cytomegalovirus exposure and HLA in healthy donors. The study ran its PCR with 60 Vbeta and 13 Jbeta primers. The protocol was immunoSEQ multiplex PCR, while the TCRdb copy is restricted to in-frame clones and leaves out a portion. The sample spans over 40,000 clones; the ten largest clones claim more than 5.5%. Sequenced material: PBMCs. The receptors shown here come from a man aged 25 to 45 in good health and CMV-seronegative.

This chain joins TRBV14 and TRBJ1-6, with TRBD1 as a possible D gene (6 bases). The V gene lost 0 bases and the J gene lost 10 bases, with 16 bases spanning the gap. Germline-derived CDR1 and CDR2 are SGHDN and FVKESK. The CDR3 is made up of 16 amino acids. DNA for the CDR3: TGTGCCAGCAGCCAAGAATTCGGGCTTGGGGGCTCACCCCTCCACTTT. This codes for CASSQEFGLGGSPLHF.

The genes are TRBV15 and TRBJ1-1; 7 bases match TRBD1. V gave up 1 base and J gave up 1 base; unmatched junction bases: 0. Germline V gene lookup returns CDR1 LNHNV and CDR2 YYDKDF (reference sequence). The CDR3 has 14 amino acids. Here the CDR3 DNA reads TGTGCCACCAGCAGAGGGACAGGGAACACTGAAGCTTTCTTT. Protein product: CATSRGTGNTEAFF. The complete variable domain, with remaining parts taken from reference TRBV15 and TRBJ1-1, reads DAMVIQNPRYQVTQFGKPVTLSCSQTLNHNVMYWYQQKSSQAPKLLFHYYDKDFNNEADTPDNFQSRRPNTSFCFLDIRSPGLGDTAMYLCATSRGTGNTEAFFGQGTRLTVV.

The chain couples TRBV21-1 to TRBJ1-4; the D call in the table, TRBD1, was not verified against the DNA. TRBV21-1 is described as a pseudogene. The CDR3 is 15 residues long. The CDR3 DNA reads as TGTGCCAGCAGGAGACAGGGGGAGGTAGGTGAAAAACTGTTTTTT. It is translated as CASRRQGEVGEKLFF.

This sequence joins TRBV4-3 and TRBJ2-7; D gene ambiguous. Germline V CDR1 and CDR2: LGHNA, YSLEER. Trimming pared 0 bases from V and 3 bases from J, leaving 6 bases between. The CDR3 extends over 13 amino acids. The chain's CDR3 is CASSQEWHYEQYF. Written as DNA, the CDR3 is TGCGCCAGCAGCCAAGAATGGCACTACGAGCAGTACTTC.

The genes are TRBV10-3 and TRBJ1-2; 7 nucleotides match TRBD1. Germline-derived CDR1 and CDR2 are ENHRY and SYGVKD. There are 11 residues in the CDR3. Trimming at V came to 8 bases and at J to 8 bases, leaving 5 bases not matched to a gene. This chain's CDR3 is CAIRQGAGYTF. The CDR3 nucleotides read TGTGCCATCCGACAGGGAGCAGGCTACACCTTC.

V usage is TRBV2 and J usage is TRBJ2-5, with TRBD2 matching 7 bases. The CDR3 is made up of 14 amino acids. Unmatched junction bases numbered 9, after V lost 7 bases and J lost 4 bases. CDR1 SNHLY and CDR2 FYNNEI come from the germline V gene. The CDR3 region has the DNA TGTGCCAGCATAAAGGGAGGGCCTGGAGAGACCCAGTACTTC. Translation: CASIKGGPGETQYF.

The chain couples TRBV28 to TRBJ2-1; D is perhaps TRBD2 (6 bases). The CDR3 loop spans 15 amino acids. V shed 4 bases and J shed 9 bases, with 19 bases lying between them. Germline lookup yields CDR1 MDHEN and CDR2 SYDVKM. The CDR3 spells CASSSPAGSRGEQFF. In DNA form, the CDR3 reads TGTGCCAGCAGTTCCCCTGCGGGGTCTCGGGGTGAGCAGTTCTTC.

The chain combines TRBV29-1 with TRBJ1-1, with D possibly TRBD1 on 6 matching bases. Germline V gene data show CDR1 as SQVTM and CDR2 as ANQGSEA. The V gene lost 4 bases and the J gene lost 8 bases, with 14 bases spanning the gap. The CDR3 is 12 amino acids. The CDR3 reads CSVVTGGIEAFF. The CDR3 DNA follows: TGCAGCGTTGTGACAGGAGGAATCGAAGCTTTCTTT.

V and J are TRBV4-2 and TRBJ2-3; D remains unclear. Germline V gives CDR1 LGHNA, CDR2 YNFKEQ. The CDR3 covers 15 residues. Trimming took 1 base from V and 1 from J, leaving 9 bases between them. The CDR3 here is CASSQGGVGTDTQYF. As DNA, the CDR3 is TGTGCCAGCAGCCAAGGTGGAGTTGGCACAGATACGCAGTATTTT.

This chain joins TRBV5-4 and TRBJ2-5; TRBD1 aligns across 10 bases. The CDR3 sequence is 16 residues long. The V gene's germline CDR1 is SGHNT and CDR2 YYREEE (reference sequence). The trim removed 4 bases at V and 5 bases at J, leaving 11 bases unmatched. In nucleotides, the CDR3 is TGTGCCAGCAGCCACACCGGGACAGGGGATGGCGAGACCCAGTACTTC. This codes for CASSHTGTGDGETQYF.

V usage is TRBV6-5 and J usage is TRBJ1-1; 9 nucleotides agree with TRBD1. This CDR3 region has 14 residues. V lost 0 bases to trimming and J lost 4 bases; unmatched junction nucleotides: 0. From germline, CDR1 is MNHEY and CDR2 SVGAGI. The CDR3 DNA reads TGTGCCAGCAGTTACTCGACAGGGGGCACTGAAGCTTTCTTT. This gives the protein CASSYSTGGTEAFF.

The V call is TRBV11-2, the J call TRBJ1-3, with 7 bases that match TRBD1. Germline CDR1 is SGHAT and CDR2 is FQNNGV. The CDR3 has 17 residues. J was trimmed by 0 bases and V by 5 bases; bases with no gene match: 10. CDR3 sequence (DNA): TGTGCCAGCAGCCTCGAATCCGGGACAGCCTCTGGAAACACCATATATTTT. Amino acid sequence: CASSLESGTASGNTIYF.

The CDR3 sequence is CASSYSNTGVKTQYF. The DNA of the CDR3 is TGTGCCAGCAGTTACTCGAATACGGGGGTAAAGACCCAGTACTTC. The chain uses TRBV6-5 and TRBJ2-5; tentatively, D is TRBD2 (6 bases). Germline CDR1 MNHEY, CDR2 SVGAGI. There are 15 residues in the CDR3. V gave up 0 bases and J gave up 6 bases, with 14 bases separating them.

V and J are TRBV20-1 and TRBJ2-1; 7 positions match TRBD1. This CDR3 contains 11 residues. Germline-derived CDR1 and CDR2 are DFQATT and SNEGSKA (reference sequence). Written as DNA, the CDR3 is TGCAGCGCCGAGGACAGGAATGAGCAGTTCTTC. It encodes CSAEDRNEQFF.

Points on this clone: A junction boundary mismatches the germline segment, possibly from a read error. The CDR3 nucleotides read TGCAGCGCAGGGACTAGCGGGAGGGCCGAGACTTTC. Translated: CSAGTSGRAETF. The chain is built from TRBV29-1 and TRBJ2-7; TRBD2 matches 16 bases. The CDR3 contains 12 residues. Germline values: CDR1 SQVTM, CDR2 ANQGSEA.